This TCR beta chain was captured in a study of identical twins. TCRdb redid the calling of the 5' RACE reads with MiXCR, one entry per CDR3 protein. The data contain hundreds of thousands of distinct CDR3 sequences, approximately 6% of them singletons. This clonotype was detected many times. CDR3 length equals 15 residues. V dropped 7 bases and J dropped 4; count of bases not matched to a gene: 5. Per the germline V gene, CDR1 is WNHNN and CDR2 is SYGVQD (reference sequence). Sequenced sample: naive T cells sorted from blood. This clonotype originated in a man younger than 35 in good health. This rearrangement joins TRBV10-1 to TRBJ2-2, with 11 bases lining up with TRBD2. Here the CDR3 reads CASTGGTSGTGELFF. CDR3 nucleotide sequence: TGCGCCAGCACTGGTGGGACTAGCGGCACCGGGGAGCTGTTTTTT.